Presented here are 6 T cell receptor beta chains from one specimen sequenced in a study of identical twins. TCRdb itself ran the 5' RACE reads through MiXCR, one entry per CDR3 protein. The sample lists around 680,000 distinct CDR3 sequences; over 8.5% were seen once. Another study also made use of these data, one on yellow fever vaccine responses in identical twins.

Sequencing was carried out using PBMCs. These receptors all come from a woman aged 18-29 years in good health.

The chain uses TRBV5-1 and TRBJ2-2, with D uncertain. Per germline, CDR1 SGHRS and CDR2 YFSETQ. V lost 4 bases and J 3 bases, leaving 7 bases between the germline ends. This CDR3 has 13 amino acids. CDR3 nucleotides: TGCGCCAGCAGCGCCCGGGACACCGGGGAGCTGTTTTTT. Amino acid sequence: CASSARDTGELFF.

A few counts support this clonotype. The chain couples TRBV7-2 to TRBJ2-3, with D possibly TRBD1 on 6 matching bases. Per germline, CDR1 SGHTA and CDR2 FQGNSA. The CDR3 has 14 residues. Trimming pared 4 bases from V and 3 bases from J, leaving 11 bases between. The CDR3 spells CASSSQGGTDTQYF. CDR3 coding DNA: TGTGCCAGCAGCTCTCAAGGGGGAACAGATACGCAGTATTTT.

The CDR3: CASSRRTSGASTDTQYF. In DNA, the CDR3 is TGTGCCAGCAGCCGGAGGACTAGCGGGGCGAGCACAGATACGCAGTATTTT. The V and J genes are TRBV2 and TRBJ2-3, with TRBD2 matching over 12 bases. CDR1 is SNHLY and CDR2 is FYNNEI in the germline V gene. With V trimmed by 6 bases and J by 0 bases, 7 bases remained unmatched. The CDR3 covers 17 residues.

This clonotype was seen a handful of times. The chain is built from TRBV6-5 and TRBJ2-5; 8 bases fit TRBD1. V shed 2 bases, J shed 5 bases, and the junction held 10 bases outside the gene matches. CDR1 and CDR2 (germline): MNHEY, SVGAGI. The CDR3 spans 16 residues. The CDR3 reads CASSYRVQGVGETQYF. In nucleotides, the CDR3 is TGTGCCAGCAGTTACCGGGTACAGGGGGTTGGGGAGACCCAGTACTTC.

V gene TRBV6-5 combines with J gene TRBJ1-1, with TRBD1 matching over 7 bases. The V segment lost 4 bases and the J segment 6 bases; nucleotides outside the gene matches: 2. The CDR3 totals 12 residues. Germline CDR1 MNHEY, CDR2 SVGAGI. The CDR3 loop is CASSSTGAEAFF. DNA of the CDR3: TGTGCCAGCAGTTCTACAGGGGCTGAAGCTTTCTTT.

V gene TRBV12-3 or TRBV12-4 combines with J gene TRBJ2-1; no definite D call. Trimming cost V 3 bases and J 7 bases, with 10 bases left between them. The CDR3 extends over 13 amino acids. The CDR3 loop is CASSFAGWNEQFF. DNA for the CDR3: TGTGCCAGCAGTTTCGCTGGGTGGAATGAGCAGTTCTTC.